The subject of this entry is one TCR beta chain. The data belong to a study of blood T cell repertoires in COVID-19. Sequenced by immunoSEQ multiplex PCR; TCRdb stores in-frame clones only, minus some. The table shows tens of thousands of clones, with around 90% occurring only once. Sequenced input: peripheral blood. The origin of this receptor is a human donor in a cohort sampled during active COVID-19. The donor label of this sample is uncertain.

The CDR3 DNA is TGCGCCAGCAGTGAGAGTGGCAAACAGGGATCTGAAGCTTTCTTT. Translation: CASSESGKQGSEAFF. The V call is TRBV10-2, the J call TRBJ1-1, with D possibly being TRBD1 (6 bases). Trimming left V 2 bases short and J 6 bases short, with 16 bases between. The CDR3 is 15 residues long. Per germline, CDR1 WSHSY and CDR2 SAAADI.